Listed here are 30 T cell receptor beta chains from one sample, sequenced in a study of siplizumab effects on memory and regulatory T cells (dated by TCRdb to the late 2010s). Library preparation was by the immunoSEQ multiplex PCR assay. In its TCRdb copy, this immuneACCESS table keeps in-frame sequences only and misses some clones. Where compared with another copy, unresolved V genes explain less than half of these, and the others have no known cause. For this sample there are some 110,000 clones; over 90% appear just once. The top ten hold 0.55% to 0.8% of the sample. Material: Tregs sorted from blood. The receptors were sampled from a human donor in good health.

In this sample, this clone turned up once. The CDR3 DNA follows: TGTGCCAGCAGCCCGTCTCCGGGGGAGCTGTTTTTT. This encodes CASSPSPGELFF. This chain connects TRBV7-9 to TRBJ2-2; no firm D call. Germline V gene lookup returns CDR1 SEHNR and CDR2 FQNEAQ (reference sequence). V shed 5 bases and J shed 8 bases, with 9 bases lying between them. The CDR3 runs to 12 residues.

The J gene is TRBJ2-3, the V gene TRBV27, with 7 bases identical to TRBD2. CDR1 and CDR2 from the germline V gene are MNHEY and SMNVEV (reference sequence). This CDR3 contains 16 residues. V lost 0 bases and J lost 3; bases outside the gene matches: 6. The CDR3 nucleotides read TGTGCCAGCAGTTTATCGCCCCTAGCGGCGACAGATACGCAGTATTTT. Residues: CASSLSPLAATDTQYF.

V usage is TRBV4-3 and J usage is TRBJ1-5; 7 bases are shared with TRBD1. The junction had 5 bases not matched to a gene; V was cut back by 3 bases and J by 6 bases. Germline loops: CDR1 LGHNA, CDR2 YSLEER. The CDR3 has 14 residues. The chain's CDR3 is CASSHRQGGQPQHF. DNA for the CDR3: TGCGCCAGCAGCCATCGACAGGGAGGTCAGCCCCAGCATTTT.

The J gene is TRBJ1-2, the V gene TRBV5-1; no clear D. Germline assignment: CDR1 SGHRS and CDR2 YFSETQ. The CDR3 has 14 residues. V gave up 0 bases and J gave up 8 bases, with 14 bases separating them. The chain's CDR3 is CASSLEAGLRGYTF. In DNA form, the CDR3 reads TGCGCCAGCAGCTTGGAGGCAGGCTTAAGAGGCTACACCTTC.

CDR3 nucleotides: TGTGCCAGCAGCCGGGGGGAGGCCAACGTCCTGACTTTC. Translated, it gives CASSRGEANVLTF. The chain joins TRBV6-6 to TRBJ2-6; 7 bases are a match to TRBD2. CDR1 is MNHNY and CDR2 is SVGAGI in the germline V gene (reference sequence). V was clipped by 6 bases and J by 6 bases; unmatched bases: 2. The CDR3 sequence is 13 residues long.

The chain joins TRBV4-2 to TRBJ2-1; the D gene could be TRBD1 or TRBD2 (5 bases each). The CDR3 consists of 14 residues. Germline V gives CDR1 LGHNA, CDR2 YNFKEQ. V was clipped by 2 bases and J by 7 bases, with 12 bases between them. CDR3 DNA: TGTGCCAGCAGCCAACTCCATGGGGGAAATGAGCAGTTCTTC. Translated, it gives CASSQLHGGNEQFF.

The J gene is TRBJ1-5, the V gene TRBV18; 7 bases match TRBD1. The V gene's germline CDR1 is KGHSH and CDR2 LQKENI. This CDR3 is 17 amino acids long. Trimming at V came to 4 bases and at J to 9 bases, leaving 18 bases not matched to a gene. CDR3 amino acids: CASSRDSGTALVRPQHF. Here the CDR3 DNA reads TGTGCCAGCTCACGAGACTCCGGGACAGCTCTGGTTAGGCCCCAGCATTTT.

The chain is built from TRBV7-9 and TRBJ1-4; 8 bases fit TRBD1. V was pared by 5 bases and J by 3 bases, with 14 bases of the junction left unmatched. Germline lookup yields CDR1 SEHNR and CDR2 FQNEAQ (reference sequence). CDR3 length: 18 residues. The CDR3 DNA reads TGTGCCAGCAGCACTAACCCGGCAGGGGGCTGGGCTAATGAAAAACTGTTTTTT. It codes for CASSTNPAGGWANEKLFF.

The chain has TRBV5-1 and TRBJ1-2; weak D call: TRBD1 (5 bases). V was trimmed by 2 bases and J by 4 bases, leaving 21 bases between them. The germline CDR1 and CDR2 sequences are SGHRS and YFSETQ. The CDR3 extends over 17 amino acids. CDR3 DNA: TGCGCCAGCAGCTTTGCCCCACCGGACAACCTGTTCTATGGCTACACCTTC. Amino acids: CASSFAPPDNLFYGYTF.

This clone came up a few times. The CDR3 spells CASSQEAVDSPLHF. For the CDR3, the DNA is TGTGCCAGCAGCCAAGAGGCAGTGGATTCACCCCTCCACTTT. This sequence joins TRBV4-2 and TRBJ1-6; D is unresolved. The CDR3 runs 14 residues. Germline CDR1 LGHNA, CDR2 YNFKEQ. Trimming stripped 0 bases from V and 8 bases from J, with 8 bases between.

The V and J genes are TRBV2 and TRBJ1-2; 9 bases align to TRBD1. The trim removed 4 bases at V and 4 bases at J, leaving 4 bases unmatched. Germline V gives CDR1 SNHLY, CDR2 FYNNEI. This CDR3 contains 14 residues. The CDR3 loop reads CASSGTGVIYGYTF. The CDR3, as DNA: TGTGCCAGCAGTGGGACAGGGGTTATCTATGGCTACACCTTC.

This clone has more than one count but fewer than ten. CDR3 amino acids: CASSGARQGVGGYTF. CDR3 DNA: TGCGCCAGCAGCGGCGCACGACAGGGGGTGGGTGGCTACACCTTC. The chain links TRBV5-1 to TRBJ1-2; 9 nucleotides line up with TRBD1. This CDR3 contains 15 residues. Germline lookup yields CDR1 SGHRS and CDR2 YFSETQ. After removal of 4 bases from V and 7 bases from J, the junction contained 11 bases not matched to a gene.

To note about this clone: Sequence at one end of the junction differs from germline and may be a read error. The gene calls are TRBV5-6 and TRBJ1-2; 7 nucleotides match TRBD1. CDR1 SGHDT and CDR2 YYEEEE come from the germline V gene. The CDR3 extends over 14 amino acids. The DNA for the CDR3 is TGTGCCAGCAGCCGCGCCCTTTCCGGGACAGACCACTTCTTC. Translated: CASSRALSGTDHFF.

The chain links TRBV11-3 to TRBJ2-5, with D tentatively TRBD2 (5 bases). The V end lost 5 bases, the J end lost 10 bases, and 17 bases lay between the germline ends. Germline values: CDR1 SGHNT, CDR2 YENEEA. This CDR3 has 13 residues. As DNA, the CDR3 is TGTGCCAGCAGCCCACAACCGGGAAAGGACCAGTACTTC. Translating gives CASSPQPGKDQYF.

The rearrangement joins TRBV5-1 to TRBJ1-5, with TRBD1 as a possible D gene (5 bases). Trimming removed 0 bases at V and 1 base at J, with 8 bases between. The CDR3 length is 15 residues. Germline V CDR1 and CDR2: SGHRS, YFSETQ. In DNA form, the CDR3 reads TGCGCCAGCAGCTTGGGCCAGGGCAGCAATCAGCCCCAGCATTTT. It is translated as CASSLGQGSNQPQHF.

CDR3 in amino acids: CASSFHPPRVSSTDTQYF. The CDR3 nucleotides read TGTGCCAGCAGCTTCCATCCCCCTAGGGTATCTAGCACAGATACGCAGTATTTT. This rearrangement joins TRBV11-2 to TRBJ2-3; D is undetermined. V was pared by 3 bases and J by 0 bases, with 19 bases between. The CDR3 length is 18 residues. Germline loops: CDR1 SGHAT, CDR2 FQNNGV.

Points on this clone: The sample contains more than one DNA sequence encoding this CDR3. The chain is built from TRBV30 and TRBJ2-5; D gene ambiguous. Germline CDR1 is GTSNPN and CDR2 is SVGIG (reference sequence). The CDR3 has 10 residues. V was clipped by 0 bases and J by 5 bases, with 1 base between them. CDR3 coding DNA: TGTGCCTGGAGTGTTGAGACCCAGTACTTC. This encodes CAWSVETQYF.

V and J are TRBV7-9 and TRBJ1-2; no reliable D call. The CDR3 length is 12 residues. V lost 5 bases and J 8 bases, leaving 12 bases between the germline ends. Germline V gene data show CDR1 as SEHNR and CDR2 as FQNEAQ (reference sequence). Written as DNA, the CDR3 is TGTGCCAGCAGCCACCCGATCGGCGGCTACACCTTC. Protein: CASSHPIGGYTF.

The chain couples TRBV7-3 to TRBJ2-1; the match to TRBD2 covers 9 bases. Germline-derived CDR1 and CDR2 are SGHTA and FQGTGA. The CDR3 extends over 15 amino acids. The junction had 3 bases not matched to a gene; V was cut back by 6 bases and J by 0 bases. In DNA, the CDR3 is TGTGCCAGCAGTCCGCGGGGGGGCTCCTACAATGAGCAGTTCTTC. Translating gives CASSPRGGSYNEQFF.

The chain combines TRBV18 with TRBJ2-1; a weak D match, TRBD1 (9 bases). Germline values: CDR1 KGHSH, CDR2 LQKENI. Trimming removed 3 bases at V and 14 bases at J, with 17 bases between. This CDR3 is 13 amino acids long. CDR3 in DNA: TGTGCCAGCTCACCCAGCGGGGGACAGGGAGAGTTCTTC. Encoded protein: CASSPSGGQGEFF.

Only one count was recorded for this clone. The rearrangement uses TRBV6-6 and TRBJ1-2; 8 nucleotides match TRBD1. This CDR3 has 12 amino acids. V gave up 6 bases and J gave up 3 bases; unmatched junction bases: 0. The germline gives CDR1 MNHNY, CDR2 SVGAGI (reference sequence). CDR3 bases: TGTGCCAGCAGGACAGGGGACTATGGCTACACCTTC. The encoded protein is CASRTGDYGYTF.

The CDR3 region has the DNA TGTGCCAGCAGCTTTGAGGGGAATCAGCCCCAGCATTTT. This gives the protein CASSFEGNQPQHF. This chain links TRBV12-1 with TRBJ1-5; whether TRBD1, the table's D call, matches the DNA was not checked. TRBV12-1 is a pseudogene locus. The CDR3 extends over 13 amino acids.

The chain combines TRBV19 with TRBJ2-7, with D possibly TRBD2 on 6 matching bases. Trimming left V 6 bases short and J 0 bases short, with 18 bases between. The CDR3 has 16 amino acids. Germline assignment: CDR1 LNHDA and CDR2 SQIVND (reference sequence). This chain's CDR3 is CASSPRGRGFSYEQYF. In DNA form, the CDR3 reads TGTGCCAGTAGCCCCCGCGGGCGGGGCTTCTCCTACGAGCAGTACTTC.

V and J are TRBV5-1 and TRBJ2-3, with 12 bases fitting TRBD2. Germline assignment: CDR1 SGHRS and CDR2 YFSETQ. The V segment lost 3 bases and the J segment 0 bases; nucleotides outside the gene matches: 2. The CDR3 has 16 amino acids. CDR3 residues: CASSSGTSGSTDTQYF. CDR3 DNA: TGCGCCAGCAGCTCCGGGACTAGCGGGAGCACAGATACGCAGTATTTT.

The rearrangement uses TRBV7-2 and TRBJ1-1; 7 bases agree with TRBD1. The CDR3 is made up of 16 amino acids. V lost 5 bases and J lost 1; bases outside the gene matches: 10. The V gene's germline CDR1 is SGHTA and CDR2 FQGNSA. The DNA of the CDR3 is TGTGCCAGCAGCCGAAGAACAGGGGTGGGGAACACTGAAGCTTTCTTT. Its protein is CASSRRTGVGNTEAFF.

The genes are TRBV9 and TRBJ2-1, with D unresolved. The CDR3 totals 14 residues. Germline CDR1 reads SGDLS; CDR2 reads YYNGEE. V was trimmed by 0 bases and J by 0 bases, leaving 4 bases between them. CDR3 in amino acids: CASSVEVSYNEQFF. In nucleotides, the CDR3 is TGTGCCAGCAGCGTAGAGGTCTCCTACAATGAGCAGTTCTTC.

This chain uses TRBV5-5 with TRBJ2-7; D not resolved. V was pared by 0 bases and J by 2 bases, with 9 bases between. CDR3 length: 14 amino acids. Germline CDR1 SGHKS, CDR2 YYEKEE (reference sequence). CDR3 sequence (DNA): TGTGCCAGCAGCTTGGTTGGAGCTACCTACGAGCAGTACTTC. It codes for CASSLVGATYEQYF.

With respect to this clone: One end of the junction fails to match germline, which may point to a read error. The rearrangement uses TRBV7-7 and TRBJ2-1, with 7 bases lining up with TRBD2. The CDR3 is 15 residues long. The germline gives CDR1 SSHAT, CDR2 FNYEAQ (reference sequence). The CDR3 spells CASSLDSGWYNEQFF. The DNA of the CDR3 is TGTGCTAGCAGCTTAGATAGCGGGTGGTACAATGAGCAGTTCTTC.

The V gene is TRBV29-1, the J gene TRBJ1-2; D gene unclear. CDR3 length: 12 residues. V was shortened by 3 bases and J by 7 bases, with 12 bases between the two germline ends. CDR1 and CDR2 from the germline V gene are SQVTM and ANQGSEA. CDR3 in amino acids: CSVDRVLGGYTF. In nucleotides, the CDR3 is TGCAGCGTTGATCGGGTATTAGGTGGCTACACCTTC.

The rearrangement links TRBV6-1 to TRBJ2-2, with D maybe TRBD2 (7 bases). V was pared by 6 bases and J by 4 bases, with 12 bases between. This CDR3 is 14 amino acids long. Germline V CDR1 and CDR2: MNHNS, SASEGT. The CDR3 nucleotides are TGTGCCAGCAGCAGCGGGACACTCACCGGGGAGCTGTTTTTT. This codes for CASSSGTLTGELFF.